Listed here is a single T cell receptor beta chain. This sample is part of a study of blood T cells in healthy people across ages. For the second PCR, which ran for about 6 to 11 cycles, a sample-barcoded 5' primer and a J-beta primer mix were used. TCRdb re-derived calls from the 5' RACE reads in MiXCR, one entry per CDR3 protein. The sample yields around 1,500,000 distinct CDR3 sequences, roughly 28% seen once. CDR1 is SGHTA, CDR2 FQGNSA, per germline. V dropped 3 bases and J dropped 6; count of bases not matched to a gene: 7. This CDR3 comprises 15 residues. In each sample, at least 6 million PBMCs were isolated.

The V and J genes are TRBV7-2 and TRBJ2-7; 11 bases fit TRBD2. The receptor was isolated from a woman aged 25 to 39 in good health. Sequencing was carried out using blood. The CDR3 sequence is CASSLVAGGPSEQYF. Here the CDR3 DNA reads TGTGCCAGCAGCTTGGTAGCGGGAGGGCCCAGCGAGCAGTACTTC. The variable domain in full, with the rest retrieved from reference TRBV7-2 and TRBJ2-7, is GAGVSQSPSNKVTEKGKDVELRCDPISGHTALYWYRQSLGQGLEFLIYFQGNSAPDKSGLPSDRFSAERTGGSVSTLTIQRTQQEDSAVYLCASSLVAGGPSEQYFGPGTRLTVT.